This note documents a single T cell receptor (beta chain) sequence. The antigen is not known. PCR employed 60 Vbeta and 13 Jbeta primers. Measured with immunoSEQ multiplex PCR; TCRdb has only the in-frame clones, and not every one. The data show about 120,000 clones, about three quarters seen once. When sampled, the donors appeared nominally healthy, though they likely had unrecorded immune exposures. This sample was taken from a study of cytomegalovirus exposure and HLA in healthy donors. Findings and caveats of the study: What TCR beta sequences reportedly achieved was accurate prediction of HLA-A and HLA-B alleles in most subjects.

The CDR3 runs to 16 residues. V lost 6 bases and J lost 8, with 20 bases in between. Germline V CDR1 and CDR2: MDHEN, SYDVKM. The TCR comes from a female donor in good health and CMV-seronegative. The rearrangement joins TRBV28 to TRBJ1-6; D ambiguous. Sequencing was carried out using PBMCs. CDR3 bases: TGTGCCAGCAGCCCAAACCCCTTAGTGGTTGATTCACCCCTCCACTTT. It specifies CASSPNPLVVDSPLHF.